This TCR beta chain was observed in a study of OX40 agonist ivuxolimab in advanced cancers. In the study overall: Patients were dosed intravenously with ivuxolimab at 0.01 to 10 mg/kg every 2 weeks. Three patients got partial responses; one had hepatocellular carcinoma and two had cutaneous melanoma. Notes on the study in general: Low clonal expansion, among the lowest seen, marked partial responders at 0.1-3.0 mg/kg.

Method: immunoSEQ multiplex PCR; TCRdb's copy keeps in-frame clones and lacks some. The sample yields tens of thousands of clones, 90% to 95% seen once. The ends were cut back, 3 bases at V and 9 bases at J, with 18 bases in the middle. The CDR3 loop spans 14 amino acids. Germline V gives CDR1 LNHDA, CDR2 SQIVND (reference sequence). With regard to this clone: Its antigen is not identified.

The specimen comprised CD4+ or CD8+ T cells sorted from blood, sampled in a trial of the OX40 agonist ivuxolimab. The chain links TRBV19 to TRBJ2-7; D might be TRBD1 (5 bases). The TCR comes from an adult with an advanced solid tumor such as melanoma, head and neck, liver or kidney cancer. The DNA for the CDR3 is TGTGCCAGTAGTATTAAGGGGCCAACGACCGGGCAGTACTTC. Translated: CASSIKGPTTGQYF.